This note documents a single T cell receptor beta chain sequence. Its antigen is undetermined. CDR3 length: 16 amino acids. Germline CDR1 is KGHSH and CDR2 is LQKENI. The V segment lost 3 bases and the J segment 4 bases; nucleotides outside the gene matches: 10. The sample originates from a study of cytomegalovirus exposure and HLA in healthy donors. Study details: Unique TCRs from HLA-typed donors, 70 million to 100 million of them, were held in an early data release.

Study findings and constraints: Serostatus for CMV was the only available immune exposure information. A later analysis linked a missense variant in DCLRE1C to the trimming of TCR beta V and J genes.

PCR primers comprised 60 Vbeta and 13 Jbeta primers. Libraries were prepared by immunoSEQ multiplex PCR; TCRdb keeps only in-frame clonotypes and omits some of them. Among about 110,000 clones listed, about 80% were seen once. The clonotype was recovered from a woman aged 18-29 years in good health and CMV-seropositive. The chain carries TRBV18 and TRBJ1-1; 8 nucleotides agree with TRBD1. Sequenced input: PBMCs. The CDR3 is CASSPSQGGVGTEAFF. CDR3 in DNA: TGTGCCAGCTCACCCTCACAGGGGGGGGTAGGCACTGAAGCTTTCTTT. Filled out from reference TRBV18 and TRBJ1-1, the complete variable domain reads NAGVMQNPRHLVRRRGQEARLRCSPMKGHSHVYWYRQLPEEGLKFMVYLQKENIIDESGMPKERFSAEFPKEGPSILRIQQVVRGDSAAYFCASSPSQGGVGTEAFFGQGTRLTVV.